The 5 T cell receptor beta chains listed next were all sequenced from one sample in a study of cytomegalovirus exposure and HLA in healthy donors. The PCR was carried out with 60 Vbeta primers and 13 Jbeta primers. The repertoire was sequenced with immunoSEQ multiplex PCR; TCRdb's copy has only in-frame clones and lacks some. The sample has just over 60,000 clones, and its top ten clones hold approximately 5%. Specimen: PBMCs. These receptors all come from a man aged 25-45 years in good health and CMV-seropositive.

The chain joins TRBV14 to TRBJ1-2; a weak D match, TRBD1 (5 bases). Germline assignment: CDR1 SGHDN and CDR2 FVKESK. Trimming cost V 4 bases and J 7 bases, with 19 bases left between them. The CDR3 covers 15 residues. CDR3 coding DNA: TGTGCCAGCAGCCCCGCCAGGGTGCTATCTGGTGGCTACACCTTC. It encodes CASSPARVLSGGYTF.

The chain employs TRBV6-1 and TRBJ1-4; maybe TRBD1 (5 bases). Trimming left V 8 bases short and J 8 bases short, with 15 bases between. CDR3 length: 13 residues. From germline, CDR1 is MNHNS and CDR2 SASEGT. CDR3 region: CASLYRGGEKLFF. The CDR3, as DNA: TGTGCCAGCCTTTATCGCGGGGGAGAAAAACTGTTTTTT.

The rearrangement uses TRBV15 and TRBJ2-1, with D maybe TRBD2 (5 bases). Germline lookup yields CDR1 LNHNV and CDR2 YYDKDF (reference sequence). The CDR3 spans 14 residues. V lost 5 bases, J lost 6 bases, and 14 bases lay in between. The CDR3 loop is CATSRMRAVNEQFF. CDR3 DNA sequence: TGTGCCACCAGCCGAATGAGGGCAGTCAATGAGCAGTTCTTC.

This chain uses TRBV9 with TRBJ1-1, with D possibly TRBD1 on 6 matching bases. This CDR3 contains 15 residues. V was trimmed by 3 bases and J by 1 base, leaving 13 bases between them. Per germline, CDR1 SGDLS and CDR2 YYNGEE. Written as DNA, the CDR3 is TGTGCCAGCAGCGCCCGGGGGGGCACGAACACTGAAGCTTTCTTT. Translated, it gives CASSARGGTNTEAFF.

V usage is TRBV6-5 and J usage is TRBJ2-7, with D possibly being TRBD2 (6 bases). Germline lookup yields CDR1 MNHEY and CDR2 SVGAGI. V dropped 0 bases and J dropped 3 bases, with 15 bases sitting between them. This CDR3 has 16 residues. CDR3 loop: CASSYSRASAHYEQYF. The CDR3 bases are TGTGCCAGCAGTTACTCGAGGGCTAGCGCCCACTACGAGCAGTACTTC.